Following are 16 T cell receptor beta chains from one sample sequenced in a study of T cell repertoires in aging, cancer and after chemotherapy. TCR beta rearrangements were amplified from peripheral blood genomic DNA. Rearranged V-D-J TRB sequences were amplified with a mixed TRB-A/B primer pool. TCRdb re-derived calls from the multiplex PCR reads in MiXCR, one entry per CDR3 protein. The sample shows about 12,000 distinct CDR3 sequences, 31% of them seen only once. The sequencing input was blood. The receptors here all came from a human donor in good health. The donor label of this sample is uncertain.

This clonotype was recorded a few times. The chain carries TRBV19 and TRBJ1-5; D is undetermined. The CDR3 extends over 12 amino acids. With 6 bases removed from V and 3 bases from J, the gap between germline ends came to 6 bases. Germline V gene sequence: CDR1 LNHDA, CDR2 SQIVND (reference sequence). The CDR3 nucleotides are TGTGCCAGTAGGAGGAACAATCAGCCCCAGCATTTT. Its translation is CASRRNNQPQHF.

This clonotype is classed as medium-sized (0.01 to 0.1%). The genes are TRBV30 and TRBJ1-4; TRBD1 might be the D (5 bases). The CDR3 runs 14 residues. V lost 3 bases, J lost 4 bases, and 12 bases lay in between. Germline CDR1 is GTSNPN and CDR2 is SVGIG (reference sequence). The CDR3 bases are TGTGCCTGGAGGAGGGGCCTCCTTAATGAAAAACTGTTTTTT. Encoded protein: CAWRRGLLNEKLFF.

This clonotype was detected only a few times. Germline and junction disagree at one end, which may indicate a read error. The V call is TRBV5-5, the J call TRBJ1-1; weak D call: TRBD1 (5 bases). CDR3 length: 13 amino acids. Per the germline V gene, CDR1 is SGHKS and CDR2 is YYEKEE (reference sequence). The DNA of the CDR3 is TGCGCCAGCAGCTTAAGGGGTGGCACTGAAGCTTTCTTT. Its protein is CASSLRGGTEAFF.

The V call is TRBV11-2, the J call TRBJ2-7, with 8 positions matching TRBD2. The trim removed 5 bases at V and 0 bases at J, leaving 6 bases unmatched. The CDR3 sequence is 15 residues long. Per the germline V gene, CDR1 is SGHAT and CDR2 is FQNNGV. The CDR3 DNA is TGTGCCAGCAGCCAGAGCGGGGGCCTCTCCTACGAGCAGTACTTC. Translated, it gives CASSQSGGLSYEQYF.

This rearrangement joins TRBV11-2 to TRBJ2-7; perhaps D is TRBD1 or TRBD2 (5 bases each). Germline values: CDR1 SGHAT, CDR2 FQNNGV. The CDR3 runs to 11 residues. V was pared by 5 bases and J by 12 bases, with 14 bases between. The CDR3 region has the DNA TGTGCCAGCAGCGCCGACAGTCGGGGGTACTTC. It translates to CASSADSRGYF.

This clonotype is a singleton in its sample. This rearrangement joins TRBV7-2 to TRBJ1-1, with a weak D call TRBD1 (5 bases). V was shortened by 3 bases and J by 4 bases, with 15 bases between the two germline ends. The length of the CDR3 is 15 residues. Germline CDR1 and CDR2: SGHTA and FQGNSA. The CDR3 reads CASSFSPRGGTEAFF. The CDR3 DNA reads TGTGCCAGCAGCTTCAGTCCCCGGGGGGGCACTGAAGCTTTCTTT.

The V gene is TRBV19, the J gene TRBJ1-5; maybe TRBD1 (5 bases). The CDR3 is 19 amino acids. In germline, CDR1 is LNHDA, CDR2 SQIVND (reference sequence). V lost 10 bases and J lost 0, with 28 bases in between. The CDR3: CATNPRARAVEISNQPQHF. The CDR3 DNA is TGTGCCACTAACCCCCGAGCCAGGGCTGTGGAGATTAGCAATCAGCCCCAGCATTTT.

This clonotype qualifies as medium-sized. The chain combines TRBV6-6 with TRBJ2-2; 9 bases fit TRBD1. The CDR3 runs to 15 residues. V lost 7 bases and J lost 7; bases outside the gene matches: 10. Germline CDR1 and CDR2: MNHNY and SVGAGI (reference sequence). CDR3 bases: TGTGCCAGCACCAGGGACAGGGAGGTAATCGGGGAGCTGTTTTTT. Translation: CASTRDREVIGELFF.

The V and J genes are TRBV12-3 or TRBV12-4 and TRBJ2-7, with 9 bases lining up with TRBD1. The CDR3 totals 15 residues. V lost 5 bases to trimming and J lost 3 bases; unmatched junction nucleotides: 8. This CDR3 is CASSPGTGTDYEQYF. For the CDR3, the DNA is TGTGCCAGCAGTCCAGGGACAGGGACCGACTACGAGCAGTACTTC.

This clonotype is medium-sized in the sample. The V call is TRBV6-5, the J call TRBJ1-6; D is unclear. The V end lost 6 bases, the J end lost 1 base, and 10 bases lay between the germline ends. CDR1 MNHEY and CDR2 SVGAGI come from the germline V gene. This CDR3 comprises 15 residues. CDR3 protein: CASRQFESYNSPLHF. CDR3 in DNA: TGTGCCAGCAGACAGTTCGAGTCCTATAATTCACCCCTCCACTTT.

The CDR3 nucleotides are TGTGCCAGCAGCGTTCTAGCGGTTGGCAATGAGCAGTTCTTC. Amino acid sequence: CASSVLAVGNEQFF. The V gene is TRBV5-5, the J gene TRBJ2-1, with 7 bases identical to TRBD2. Germline CDR1 SGHKS, CDR2 YYEKEE (reference sequence). The trim removed 4 bases at V and 6 bases at J, leaving 7 bases unmatched. This CDR3 is 14 amino acids long. The whole variable domain, remainder taken from reference TRBV5-5 and TRBJ2-1, is DAGVTQSPTHLIKTRGQQVTLRCSPISGHKSVSWYQQVLGQGPQFIFQYYEKEERGRGNFPDRFSARQFPNYSSELNVNALLLGDSALYLCASSVLAVGNEQFFGPGTRLTVL.

J is TRBJ2-1 and V is TRBV5-6, with 14 bases identical to TRBD2. The CDR3 spans 21 residues. V lost 2 bases and J lost 9; bases outside the gene matches: 22. Germline V lookup: CDR1 SGHDT, CDR2 YYEEEE. CDR3 sequence: CASSLSPGLAGGHLRVVEQFF. The CDR3 DNA reads TGTGCCAGCAGCTTATCCCCCGGACTAGCGGGGGGCCACCTAAGGGTTGTTGAGCAGTTCTTC.

The rearrangement links TRBV6-1 to TRBJ1-2; D remains unclear. Germline V CDR1 and CDR2: MNHNS, SASEGT. CDR3 length equals 13 residues. Trimming took 6 bases from V and 2 from J, leaving 10 bases between them. The CDR3 bases are TGTGCCAGCAGGCCCGGGGTCAACTATGGCTACACCTTC. It encodes CASRPGVNYGYTF.

The chain links TRBV6-1 to TRBJ1-6, with D possibly being TRBD1 (6 bases). The CDR3 extends over 15 amino acids. Germline assignment: CDR1 MNHNS and CDR2 SASEGT. V lost 4 bases and J 10 bases, leaving 17 bases between the germline ends. CDR3 coding DNA: TGTGCCAGCAGTGGCGGCAGGGGAGTCAGCTCACCCCTCCACTTT. Protein: CASSGGRGVSSPLHF.

By share, this clonotype counts as medium-sized (0.01 to 0.1%). V usage is TRBV30 and J usage is TRBJ1-2; 9 positions match TRBD1. This CDR3 has 14 amino acids. Germline V lookup: CDR1 GTSNPN, CDR2 SVGIG (reference sequence). After removal of 1 base from V and 8 bases from J, the junction contained 8 bases not matched to a gene. This CDR3 reads CAWSALGQGGGYTF. The CDR3 DNA reads TGTGCCTGGAGTGCCTTGGGACAGGGCGGGGGCTACACCTTC.

This clonotype was found a few times. The V and J genes are TRBV20-1 and TRBJ1-1; D call uncertain. Trimming shortened V by 2 bases and J by 5 bases, and 9 bases separated the two germline ends. This CDR3 is built from 12 residues. Germline CDR1 reads DFQATT; CDR2 reads SNEGSKA (reference sequence). The CDR3 region is CSARSGDTEAFF. The CDR3 DNA reads TGCAGTGCTAGATCCGGTGATACTGAAGCTTTCTTT.